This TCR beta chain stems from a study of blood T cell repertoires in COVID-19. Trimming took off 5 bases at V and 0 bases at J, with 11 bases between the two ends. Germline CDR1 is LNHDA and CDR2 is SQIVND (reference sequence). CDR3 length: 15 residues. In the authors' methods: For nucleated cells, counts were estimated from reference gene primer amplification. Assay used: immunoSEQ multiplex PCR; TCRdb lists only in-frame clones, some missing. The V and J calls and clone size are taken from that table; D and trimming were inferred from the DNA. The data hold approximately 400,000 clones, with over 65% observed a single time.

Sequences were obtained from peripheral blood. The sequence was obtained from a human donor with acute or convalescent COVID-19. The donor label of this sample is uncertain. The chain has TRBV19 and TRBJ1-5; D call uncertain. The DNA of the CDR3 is TGTGCCAGTAGTTCGCAGGCTTATAGCAATCAGCCCCAGCATTTT. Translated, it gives CASSSQAYSNQPQHF.